This T cell receptor (beta chain) was found in a study of OX40 agonist ivuxolimab in advanced cancers. Some background on the complete study: Ivuxolimab was an agonistic, fully human IgG2 monoclonal antibody directed against OX40 (CD134), a costimulatory receptor. Intravenous ivuxolimab was administered to patients every 2 weeks at six dose levels: 0.01, 0.1, 0.3, 1.5, 3 and 10 mg/kg. Of the 50 or so patients in dose escalation, some 19 had hepatocellular carcinoma, around 15 had melanoma, 9 had renal cell carcinoma and 9 had head and neck cancer. In the dose-escalation cohort, 65% to 85% of patients were male, and the mean age was 60 years with a range of roughly 20 to 85. Patients were allowed to have had prior anti-PD-1, anti-PD-L1 or anti-CTLA-4 therapy, and more than 35% of the dose-escalation patients had been treated with checkpoint inhibitors. Partial responses occurred in three dose-escalation patients, of whom one had hepatocellular carcinoma and two had cutaneous melanoma. Peripheral TCRbeta sequencing aimed to test whether ivuxolimab altered TCR sequence diversity and caused clonal T-cell expansion. The paper reports the monotherapy dose-escalation portion (N of about 54 patients) of the phase I ivuxolimab trial.

Patients with autoimmune disease history or receiving systemic immunosuppression were excluded from the trial. Peripheral blood for TCR sequencing was drawn from every dose cohort at baseline, at cycle 4 day 1 and at cycle 7 day 1. Samples were obtained from an open-label, multicenter, first-in-human phase I dose-escalation trial of ivuxolimab. The trial enrolled adults with locally advanced or metastatic head and neck squamous cell, hepatocellular, melanoma or renal cell carcinoma. Before TCR sequencing, CD4+ T cells and CD8+ T cells were sorted from peripheral blood as separate populations. A note on this clone: Its specific antigen is unknown. No much larger clone is present one base from it, and per-base qualities are unavailable.

V lost 5 bases and J lost 6 bases; the stretch between them is 8 bases long. Looking up the germline V gene yields CDR1 KGHSH and CDR2 LQKENI. The CDR3, cysteine through phenylalanine, is 12 amino acids long. The sequence is cut down to CDR3 DNA, 36 bases in frame from base 1. Overall study outcomes, separate from this receptor: At doses of 0.1 to 3.0 mg/kg, clonal expansion of both CD4+ and CD8+ blood T cells was observed from baseline to week 6. In partial responders in the 0.1-3.0 mg/kg groups, normalized peripheral clonal expansion was found to be among the lowest, especially among CD8+ T cells. Low levels of normalized T-cell clonal expansion were also seen in some nonresponding patients. The antigen specificity of the clonally expanded peripheral T cells was not determined. After ivuxolimab, more expanded clones were found on average in CD8+ T cells than in CD4+ T cells.

For sequencing of the TCRbeta CDR3 region, genomic DNA was extracted from the sorted cells. TCRbeta CDR3 regions were sequenced using the immunoSEQ Assay. TCRdb re-hosts the immuneACCESS table, in-frame sequences only. Its copies lack some clones; in the studies checked, an unresolved V gene accounts for under half of them, and the cause for the rest is not known. The table for this sample lists tens of thousands of clones; 90% of them were counted only once. The ten largest account for approximately 0.3% of the sample. This TCR derives from an adult with an advanced solid tumor such as melanoma, head and neck, liver or kidney cancer. The chain couples TRBV18 to TRBJ1-5; the D gene remains uncertain. This material consisted of CD4+ or CD8+ T cells sorted from blood, taken in a trial of the OX40 agonist ivuxolimab. The CDR3 corresponds to CASSSYAQPQHF. Read as DNA, the sequence is TGTGCCAGCTCATCCTACGCTCAGCCCCAGCATTTT.